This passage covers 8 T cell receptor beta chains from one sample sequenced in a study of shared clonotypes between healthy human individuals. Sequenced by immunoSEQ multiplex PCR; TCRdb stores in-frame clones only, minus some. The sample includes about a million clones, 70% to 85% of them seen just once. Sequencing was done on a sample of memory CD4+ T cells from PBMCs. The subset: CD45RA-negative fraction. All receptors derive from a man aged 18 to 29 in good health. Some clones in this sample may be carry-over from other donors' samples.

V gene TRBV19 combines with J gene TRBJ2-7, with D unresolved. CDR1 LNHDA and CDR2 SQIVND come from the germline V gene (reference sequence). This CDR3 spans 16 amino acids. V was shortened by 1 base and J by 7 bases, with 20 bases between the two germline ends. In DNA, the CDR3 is TGTGCCAGTAGTATAGGAAATGACGGGTACCCTCGAGAGCAGTACTTC. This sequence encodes CASSIGNDGYPREQYF.

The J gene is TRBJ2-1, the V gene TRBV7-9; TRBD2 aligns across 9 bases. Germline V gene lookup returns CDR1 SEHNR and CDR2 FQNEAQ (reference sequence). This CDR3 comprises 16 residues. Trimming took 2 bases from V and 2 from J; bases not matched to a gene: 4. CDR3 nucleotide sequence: TGTGCCAGCAGCTTACGCCCTAGCGGGACCTACAATGAGCAGTTCTTC. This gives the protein CASSLRPSGTYNEQFF.

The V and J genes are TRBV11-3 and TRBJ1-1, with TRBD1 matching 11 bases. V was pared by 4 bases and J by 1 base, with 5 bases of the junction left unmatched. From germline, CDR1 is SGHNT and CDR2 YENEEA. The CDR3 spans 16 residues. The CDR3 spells CASSSGQGEENTEAFF. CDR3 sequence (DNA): TGTGCCAGCAGCTCGGGACAGGGGGAGGAGAACACTGAAGCTTTCTTT.

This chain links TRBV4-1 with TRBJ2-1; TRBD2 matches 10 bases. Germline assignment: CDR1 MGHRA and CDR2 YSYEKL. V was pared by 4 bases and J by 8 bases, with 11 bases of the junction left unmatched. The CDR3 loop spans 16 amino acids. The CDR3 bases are TGCGCCAGCAGCCCAAAGGGTCTAGCGGGAGTCGATGAGCAGTTCTTC. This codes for CASSPKGLAGVDEQFF.

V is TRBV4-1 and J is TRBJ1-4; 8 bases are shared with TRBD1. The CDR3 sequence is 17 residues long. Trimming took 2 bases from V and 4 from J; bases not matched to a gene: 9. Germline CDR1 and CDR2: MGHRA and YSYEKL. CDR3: CASSQPSGTGHNEKLFF. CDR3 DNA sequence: TGCGCCAGCAGCCAACCCTCCGGGACAGGACATAATGAAAAACTGTTTTTT.

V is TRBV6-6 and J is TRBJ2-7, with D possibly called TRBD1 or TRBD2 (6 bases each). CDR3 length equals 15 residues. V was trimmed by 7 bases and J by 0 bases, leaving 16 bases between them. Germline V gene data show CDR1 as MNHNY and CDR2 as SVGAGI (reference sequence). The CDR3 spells CASKRGPGSSYEQYF. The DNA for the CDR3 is TGTGCCAGCAAACGGGGGCCAGGGAGCTCCTACGAGCAGTACTTC.

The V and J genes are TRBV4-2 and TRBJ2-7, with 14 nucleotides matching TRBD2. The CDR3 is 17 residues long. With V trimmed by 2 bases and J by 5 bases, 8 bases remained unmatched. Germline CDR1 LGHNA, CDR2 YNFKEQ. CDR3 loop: CASSQSGLAGVRDEQYF. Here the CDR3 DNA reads TGTGCCAGCAGCCAATCGGGACTAGCGGGAGTGCGCGACGAGCAGTACTTC.

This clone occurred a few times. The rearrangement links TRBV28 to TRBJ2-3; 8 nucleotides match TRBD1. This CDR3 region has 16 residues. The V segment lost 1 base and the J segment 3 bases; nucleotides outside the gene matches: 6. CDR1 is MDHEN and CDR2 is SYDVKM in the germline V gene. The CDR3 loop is CASSLLLQGGTDTQYF. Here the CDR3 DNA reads TGTGCCAGCAGTTTATTACTACAGGGGGGAACAGATACGCAGTATTTT.